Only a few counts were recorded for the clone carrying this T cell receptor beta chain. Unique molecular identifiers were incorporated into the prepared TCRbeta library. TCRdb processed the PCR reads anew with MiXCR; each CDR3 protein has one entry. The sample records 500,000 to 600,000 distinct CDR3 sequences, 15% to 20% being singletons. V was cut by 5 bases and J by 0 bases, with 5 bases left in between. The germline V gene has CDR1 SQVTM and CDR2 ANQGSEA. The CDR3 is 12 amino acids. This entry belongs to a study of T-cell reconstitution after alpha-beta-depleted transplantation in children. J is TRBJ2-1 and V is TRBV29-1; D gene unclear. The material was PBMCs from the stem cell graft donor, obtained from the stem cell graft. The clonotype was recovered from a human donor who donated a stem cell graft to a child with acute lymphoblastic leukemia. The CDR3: CSVNLSYNEQFF. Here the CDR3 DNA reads TGCAGCGTTAACCTCTCCTACAATGAGCAGTTCTTC.